This TCR beta chain was recovered during a study of blood T cell repertoires in COVID-19. Study-wide context: From T cells, B-cell-depleted T cells, or PBMCs came the material, which was cDNA or gDNA.

The method was immunoSEQ multiplex PCR; TCRdb's version includes in-frame clones alone and lacks a portion of them. Of about 47,000 clones in the sample, approximately 88% are singletons; the top ten hold around 3.1%. The CDR3 has 14 residues. J lost 5 bases, V lost 2 bases, and 5 bases had no gene match. The germline gives CDR1 SGHRS, CDR2 YFSETQ. The receptor was derived from a man between 45 and 60 years old with active COVID-19. The sample taken for sequencing was peripheral blood. V and J are TRBV5-1 and TRBJ1-2; TRBD1 matches 8 bases. Here the CDR3 DNA reads TGCGCCAGCAGCTTAGAGACAGGGGCATATGGCTACACCTTC. The encoded protein is CASSLETGAYGYTF.